This paragraph covers one T cell receptor (beta chain) sequence. The antigen is not known. This specimen belongs to a study of identical twins. General study results and limits: Abundant beta clonotypes from cord blood bore fewer insertions; memory repertoires lacked this pattern. The study reached conclusions through statistical analysis that was cross-sectional, not following the same donors. A partial confounding effect on zero-insertion analyses could come from invariant MAIT and iNKT cells.

With 6 bases removed from V and 1 base from J, the gap between germline ends came to 12 bases. CDR1 DFQATT and CDR2 SNEGSKA come from the germline V gene (reference sequence). The CDR3 has 13 residues. TCRdb processed the 5' RACE reads anew with MiXCR; each CDR3 protein has one entry. Here the sample spans hundreds of thousands of distinct CDR3 sequences, about 9.4% being singletons. This sample also appeared in a second study, on yellow fever vaccine responses in identical twins. From that paper: Each twin's T cell response to the vaccine was reported to look partly convergent and partly personalized.

The receptor was derived from a woman under 30 in good health. The sequenced material came from PBMCs. This sequence joins TRBV20-1 and TRBJ1-2, with D possibly being TRBD1 (5 bases). CDR3 bases: TGCAGTGCCTTCGGGGGTCGTAACTATGGCTACACCTTC. It specifies CSAFGGRNYGYTF.